This T cell receptor (beta chain) came from a study of tumor-infiltrating lymphocytes in primary liver carcinoma. The tissue used was unsorted bulk material of roughly 17-33 mg. RNA and DNA were co-extracted from it with the AllPrep DNA/RNA mini kit. This clonotype has ten or more counts. Total RNA amounting to 500 ng was the source from which TCR beta cDNA was made with a constant-region primer. Three nested multiplex PCR rounds of slightly modified ARM-PCR generated TCR beta libraries. TRBV1-TRBV30 forward primers paired with a C-beta reverse primer drove the first two PCR rounds, about 11 cycles each. MiXCR, applied by TCRdb to the multiplex PCR reads, yields one record per CDR3 protein. The table lists under 30,000 distinct CDR3 sequences, about three quarters of them singletons, with approximately 49% in the top ten. V lost 5 bases to trimming and J lost 5 bases; unmatched junction nucleotides: 9. The CDR3 length is 15 residues. Germline loops: CDR1 SGHRS, CDR2 YFSETQ.

The J gene is TRBJ2-1, the V gene TRBV5-1; 8 bases map to TRBD1. The sequencing sample was made of liver tumor tissue from sampling region 3. The subset is: tumor region T3, left-lateral pole. This receptor was identified in a man aged 40-50 years with primary liver carcinoma and hepatitis B virus infection. CDR3 nucleotides: TGCGCCAGCAGGGCAGGGGGCGGTTGGGACAATGAGCAGTTCTTC. This gives the protein CASRAGGGWDNEQFF.